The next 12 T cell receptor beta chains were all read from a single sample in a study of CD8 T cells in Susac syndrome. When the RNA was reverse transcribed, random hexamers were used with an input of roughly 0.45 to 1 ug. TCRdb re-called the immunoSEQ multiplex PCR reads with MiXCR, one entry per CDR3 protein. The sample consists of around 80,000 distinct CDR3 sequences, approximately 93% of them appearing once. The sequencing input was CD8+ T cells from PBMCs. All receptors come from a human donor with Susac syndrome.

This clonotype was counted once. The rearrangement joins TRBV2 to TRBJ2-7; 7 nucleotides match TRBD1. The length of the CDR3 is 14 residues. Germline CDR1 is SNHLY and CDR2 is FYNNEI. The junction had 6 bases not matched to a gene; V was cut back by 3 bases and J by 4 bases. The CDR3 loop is CASSDGRGRYEQYF. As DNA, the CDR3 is TGTGCCAGCAGTGATGGTAGGGGGCGATACGAGCAGTACTTC.

For the CDR3, the DNA is TGTGCCATCAGCGGGACAGGGAGCTCCTACGAGCAGTACTTC. Residues: CAISGTGSSYEQYF. V is TRBV10-3 and J is TRBJ2-7; TRBD1 matches at 9 bases. Per the germline V gene, CDR1 is ENHRY and CDR2 is SYGVKD. The CDR3 contains 14 residues. V trimming: 6 bases; J trimming: 0 bases; junction bases outside the gene matches: 3.

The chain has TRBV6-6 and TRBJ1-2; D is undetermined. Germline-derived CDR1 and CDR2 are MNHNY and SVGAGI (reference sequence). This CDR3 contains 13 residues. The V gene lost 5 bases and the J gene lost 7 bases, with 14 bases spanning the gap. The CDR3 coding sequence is TGTGCCAGCAGTGGGCCACCGGAGGCTGGCTACACCTTC. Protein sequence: CASSGPPEAGYTF.

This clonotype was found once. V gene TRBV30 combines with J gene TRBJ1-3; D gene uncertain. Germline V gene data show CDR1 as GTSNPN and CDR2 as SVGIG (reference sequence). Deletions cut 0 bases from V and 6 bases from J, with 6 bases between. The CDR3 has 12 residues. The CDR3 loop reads CAWSVGVNTIYF. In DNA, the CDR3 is TGTGCCTGGAGTGTTGGTGTAAACACCATATATTTT. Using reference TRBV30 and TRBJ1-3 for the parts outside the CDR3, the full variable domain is SQTIHQWPATLVQPVGSPLSLECTVEGTSNPNLYWYRQAAGRGLQLLFYSVGIGQISSEVPQNLSASRPQDRQFILSSKKLLLSDSGFYLCAWSVGVNTIYFGEGSWLTVV.

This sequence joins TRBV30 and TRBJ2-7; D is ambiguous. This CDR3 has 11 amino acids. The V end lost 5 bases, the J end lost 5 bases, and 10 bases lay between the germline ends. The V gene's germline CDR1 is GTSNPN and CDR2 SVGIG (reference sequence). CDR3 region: CAWVEVNEQYF. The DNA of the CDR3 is TGTGCCTGGGTTGAGGTGAACGAGCAGTACTTC.

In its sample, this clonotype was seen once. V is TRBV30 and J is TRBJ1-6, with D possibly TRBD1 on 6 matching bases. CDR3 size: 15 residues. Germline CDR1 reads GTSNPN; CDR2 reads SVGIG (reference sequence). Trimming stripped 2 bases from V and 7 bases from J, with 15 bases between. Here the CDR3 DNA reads TGTGCCTGGAGTATCGGGAGGCAGGGGAATTCACCCCTCCACTTT. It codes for CAWSIGRQGNSPLHF. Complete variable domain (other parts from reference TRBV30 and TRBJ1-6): SQTIHQWPATLVQPVGSPLSLECTVEGTSNPNLYWYRQAAGRGLQLLFYSVGIGQISSEVPQNLSASRPQDRQFILSSKKLLLSDSGFYLCAWSIGRQGNSPLHFGNGTRLTVT.

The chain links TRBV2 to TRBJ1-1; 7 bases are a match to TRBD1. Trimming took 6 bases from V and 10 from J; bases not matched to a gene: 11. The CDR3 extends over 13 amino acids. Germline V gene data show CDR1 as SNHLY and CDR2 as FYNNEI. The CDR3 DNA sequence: TGTGCCAGCAGAGGGACCGGACAGGCGTCAGCTTTCTTT. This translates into CASRGTGQASAFF.

CDR3 residues: CATSRDRGGLQETQYF. Written as DNA, the CDR3 is TGTGCCACCAGCAGAGATAGGGGGGGACTGCAAGAGACCCAGTACTTC. V gene TRBV15 combines with J gene TRBJ2-5; D is possibly TRBD2 (7 bases). Trimming pared 0 bases from V and 2 bases from J, leaving 13 bases between. In germline, CDR1 is LNHNV, CDR2 YYDKDF (reference sequence). The CDR3 covers 16 residues.

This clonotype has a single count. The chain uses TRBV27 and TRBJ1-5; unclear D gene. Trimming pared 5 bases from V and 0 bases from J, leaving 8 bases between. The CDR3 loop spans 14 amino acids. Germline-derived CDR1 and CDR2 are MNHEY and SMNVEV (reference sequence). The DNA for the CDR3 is TGTGCCAGCAGTCCGGATTATAGCAATCAGCCCCAGCATTTT. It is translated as CASSPDYSNQPQHF.

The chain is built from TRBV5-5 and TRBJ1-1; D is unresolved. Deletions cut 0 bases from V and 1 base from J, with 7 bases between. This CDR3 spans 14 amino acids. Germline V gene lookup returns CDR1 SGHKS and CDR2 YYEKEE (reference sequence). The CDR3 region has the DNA TGTGCCAGCAGCTTGGCCGCGGGGAACACTGAAGCTTTCTTT. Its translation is CASSLAAGNTEAFF.

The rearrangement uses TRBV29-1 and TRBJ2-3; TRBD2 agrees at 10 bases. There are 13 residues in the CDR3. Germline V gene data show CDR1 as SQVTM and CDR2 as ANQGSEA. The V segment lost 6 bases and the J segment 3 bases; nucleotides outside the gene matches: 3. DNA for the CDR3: TGCAGCGTATTAGCGGGAGGTACAGATACGCAGTATTTT. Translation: CSVLAGGTDTQYF.

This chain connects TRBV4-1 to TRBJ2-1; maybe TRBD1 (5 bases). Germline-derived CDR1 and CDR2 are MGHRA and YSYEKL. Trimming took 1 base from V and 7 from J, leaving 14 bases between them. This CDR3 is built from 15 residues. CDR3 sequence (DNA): TGCGCCAGCAGCCAAGGGACACCCTTATGGAATGAGCAGTTCTTC. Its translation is CASSQGTPLWNEQFF.